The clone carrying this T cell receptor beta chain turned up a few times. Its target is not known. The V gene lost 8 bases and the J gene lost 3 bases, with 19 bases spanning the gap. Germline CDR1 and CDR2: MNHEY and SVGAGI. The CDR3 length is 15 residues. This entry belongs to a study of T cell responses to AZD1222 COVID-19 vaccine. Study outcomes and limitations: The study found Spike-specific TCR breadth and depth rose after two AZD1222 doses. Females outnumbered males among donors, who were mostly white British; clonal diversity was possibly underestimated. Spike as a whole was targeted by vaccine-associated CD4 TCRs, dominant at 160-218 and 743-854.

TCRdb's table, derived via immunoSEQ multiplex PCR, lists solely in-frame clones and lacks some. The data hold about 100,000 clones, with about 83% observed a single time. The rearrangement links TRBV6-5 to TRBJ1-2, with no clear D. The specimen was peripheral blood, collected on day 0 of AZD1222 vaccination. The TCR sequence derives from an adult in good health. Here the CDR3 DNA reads TGTGCCAGCCGTACGGGGTTAGGAGGGCACTATGGCTACACCTTC. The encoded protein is CASRTGLGGHYGYTF.